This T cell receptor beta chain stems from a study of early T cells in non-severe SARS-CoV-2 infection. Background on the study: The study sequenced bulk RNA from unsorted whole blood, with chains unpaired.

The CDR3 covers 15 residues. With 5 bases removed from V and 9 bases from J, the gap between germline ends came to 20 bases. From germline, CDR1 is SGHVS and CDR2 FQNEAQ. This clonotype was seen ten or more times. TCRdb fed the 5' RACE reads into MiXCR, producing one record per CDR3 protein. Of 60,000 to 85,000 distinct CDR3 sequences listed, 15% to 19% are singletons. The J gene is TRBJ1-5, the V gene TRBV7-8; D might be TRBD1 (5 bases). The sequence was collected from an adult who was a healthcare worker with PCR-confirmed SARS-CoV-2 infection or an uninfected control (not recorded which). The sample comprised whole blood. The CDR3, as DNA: TGTGCCAGCAGCCCTTTCCGGGACCGTTTAAGGCCCCAGCATTTT. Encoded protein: CASSPFRDRLRPQHF.